The present T cell receptor beta chain was sequenced within a study of T cell responses to AZD1222 COVID-19 vaccine. Study-level results: Spike-specific TCR repertoires showed rising breadth and depth after two AZD1222 doses.

Pooling covered second doses at about 4 or about 12 weeks. On this clone: What it binds is unknown.

TCRdb's table, derived via immunoSEQ multiplex PCR, lists solely in-frame clones and lacks some. This sample has 150,000 to 200,000 clones; approximately 90% occur once, and the top ten carry 1% to 1.5%. This sequence originates from an adult who received the AZD1222 COVID-19 vaccine. The sample in question was peripheral blood, obtained 28 days after the second AZD1222 dose.

CDR3 nucleotide sequence: TGTGCCAGCACCCCCTCGGCTAGCGGGAAGTGGGGGGTTGGCACAGATACGCAGTATTTT. Residues: CASTPSASGKWGVGTDTQYF. The chain carries TRBV9 and TRBJ2-3; TRBD2 matches 9 bases. The V segment lost 6 bases and the J segment 1 base; nucleotides outside the gene matches: 21. This CDR3 has 20 residues. Germline V lookup: CDR1 SGDLS, CDR2 YYNGEE.